This passage covers 19 T cell receptor beta chains from one sample sequenced in a study of blood T cell repertoires in COVID-19. Produced via immunoSEQ multiplex PCR; TCRdb's table is partial and in-frame only. This table has around 130,000 clones, approximately 83% appearing once. The specimen was peripheral blood. The receptors come from a human donor in a cohort sampled during active COVID-19.

This rearrangement joins TRBV7-9 to TRBJ2-3, with TRBD2 as a possible D gene (5 bases). The length of the CDR3 is 14 residues. Germline V gene data show CDR1 as SEHNR and CDR2 as FQNEAQ (reference sequence). V lost 1 base, J lost 1 base, and 6 bases lay in between. The CDR3 bases are TGTGCCAGCAGCTTAGTGGGAGGCACAGATACGCAGTATTTT. The encoded protein is CASSLVGGTDTQYF.

For the CDR3, the DNA is TGTGCCACCAGCAGACCGGGACTAGCGGGGTCGCAGAATGAGCAGTTCTTC. It is translated as CATSRPGLAGSQNEQFF. The chain is built from TRBV15 and TRBJ2-1; the match to TRBD2 covers 13 bases. The germline V gene encodes CDR1 LNHNV and CDR2 YYDKDF (reference sequence). V was pared by 2 bases and J by 7 bases, with 8 bases of the junction left unmatched. The CDR3 is 17 amino acids.

The V and J genes are TRBV27 and TRBJ1-2, with TRBD1 matching over 11 bases. Per the germline V gene, CDR1 is MNHEY and CDR2 is SMNVEV (reference sequence). This CDR3 region has 15 residues. The trim removed 2 bases at V and 4 bases at J, leaving 3 bases unmatched. CDR3 coding DNA: TGTGCCAGCAGTTTAGCGGACAGGGGGCCCTATGGCTACACCTTC. Protein: CASSLADRGPYGYTF.

The genes are TRBV3-1 (or the pseudogene TRBV3-2) and TRBJ1-4, with 9 bases fitting TRBD1. Trimming cost V 0 bases and J 7 bases; bases outside gene matches: 12. Germline V CDR1 and CDR2: LGHDT, YNNKEL (reference sequence). There are 18 residues in the CDR3. CDR3 loop: CASSQDRPQGAWGEKLFF. CDR3 coding DNA: TGTGCCAGCAGCCAAGATCGACCACAGGGGGCTTGGGGTGAAAAACTGTTTTTT.

CDR3 protein: CASSSGGGTPDTQYF. The CDR3 DNA sequence: TGTGCCAGCAGCTCTGGGGGAGGGACCCCAGATACGCAGTATTTT. This chain uses TRBV7-9 with TRBJ2-3, with TRBD2 matching over 7 bases. V lost 4 bases and J lost 4; bases outside the gene matches: 8. The length of the CDR3 is 15 residues. The germline V gene encodes CDR1 SEHNR and CDR2 FQNEAQ (reference sequence).

This clone was seen only once. The gene calls are TRBV5-4 and TRBJ1-1; the D gene is possibly TRBD1 (6 bases). Trimming pared 3 bases from V and 5 bases from J, leaving 14 bases between. The CDR3 is 14 residues long. Germline V gene sequence: CDR1 SGHNT, CDR2 YYREEE (reference sequence). The CDR3 region has the DNA TGTGCCAGCAGCTCAGAGGGGGGGCGTACTGAAGCTTTCTTT. This gives the protein CASSSEGGRTEAFF.

V and J are TRBV19 and TRBJ1-2; no reliable D call. CDR1 and CDR2 from the germline V gene are LNHDA and SQIVND (reference sequence). The CDR3 loop spans 17 amino acids. Trimming stripped 2 bases from V and 1 base from J, with 17 bases between. In nucleotides, the CDR3 is TGTGCCAGTAGTATAAGTGGCGGCAGAACAATTAACTATGGCTACACCTTC. Translating gives CASSISGGRTINYGYTF.

This clone was picked up a small number of times. This chain joins TRBV25-1 and TRBJ1-1; D is possibly TRBD1 (5 bases). Per the germline V gene, CDR1 is MGHDK and CDR2 is SYGVNS. This CDR3 has 15 amino acids. Deletions cut 6 bases from V and 1 base from J, with 15 bases between. The CDR3 spells CASSYTMTANTEAFF. The CDR3 bases are TGTGCCAGCAGCTACACTATGACAGCGAACACTGAAGCTTTCTTT.

This clone was found a few times. This chain links TRBV14 with TRBJ2-6, with D perhaps TRBD2 (5 bases). CDR1 is SGHDN and CDR2 is FVKESK in the germline V gene. Trimming left V 10 bases short and J 0 bases short, with 10 bases between. The CDR3 has 14 amino acids. CDR3 sequence (DNA): TGTGCCACCGGGAAGGCCTCTGGGGCCAACGTCCTGACTTTC. Translated, it gives CATGKASGANVLTF.

DNA for the CDR3: TGTGCCAGCAGTAAGGGAGTTCGGCGAGAGACCCAGTACTTC. Protein sequence: CASSKGVRRETQYF. This chain connects TRBV6-5 to TRBJ2-5; tentative D call: TRBD2 (5 bases). Between the trimmed V and J ends, which lost 5 bases and 4 bases, there was a span of 14 bases. This CDR3 is 14 amino acids long. Per the germline V gene, CDR1 is MNHEY and CDR2 is SVGAGI.

The rearrangement joins TRBV7-9 to TRBJ2-7; 9 bases map to TRBD1. Germline V gives CDR1 SEHNR, CDR2 FQNEAQ (reference sequence). V shed 1 base and J 11 bases; nucleotides not matched to a gene: 12. This CDR3 has 15 amino acids. This CDR3 is CASSLGQGVNERKYF. As DNA, the CDR3 is TGTGCCAGCAGCTTAGGACAGGGGGTAAATGAGAGGAAGTACTTC.

The V and J genes are TRBV15 and TRBJ1-5, with 7 bases fitting TRBD1. Germline CDR1 LNHNV, CDR2 YYDKDF (reference sequence). The CDR3 length is 16 residues. V shed 0 bases and J 4 bases; nucleotides not matched to a gene: 6. The CDR3 is CATSRDRGRGNQPQHF. The CDR3, as DNA: TGTGCCACCAGCAGAGACAGGGGGAGAGGGAATCAGCCCCAGCATTTT.

The V call is TRBV2, the J call TRBJ2-5; 9 bases are shared with TRBD1. Trimming cost V 8 bases and J 2 bases; bases outside gene matches: 3. Germline CDR1 SNHLY, CDR2 FYNNEI. This CDR3 spans 13 amino acids. The CDR3: CASGTGYQETQYF. The CDR3 nucleotides read TGTGCCAGCGGGACAGGGTATCAAGAGACCCAGTACTTC. Full variable domain (missing parts from reference TRBV2 and TRBJ2-5): EPEVTQTPSHQVTQMGQEVILRCVPISNHLYFYWYRQILGQKVEFLVSFYNNEISEKSEIFDDQFSVERPDGSNFTLKIRSTKLEDSAMYFCASGTGYQETQYFGPGTRLLVL.

This chain links TRBV27 with TRBJ2-3; TRBD1 matches 10 bases. This CDR3 has 16 amino acids. V lost 6 bases, J lost 0 bases, and 6 bases stayed unmatched. Germline-derived CDR1 and CDR2 are MNHEY and SMNVEV (reference sequence). This CDR3 is CASSLDRGYSTDTQYF. CDR3 sequence (DNA): TGTGCCAGCAGCTTGGACAGGGGGTACAGCACAGATACGCAGTATTTT.

This chain uses TRBV2 with TRBJ1-1, with TRBD1 identical over 7 bases. Germline CDR1 is SNHLY and CDR2 is FYNNEI. CDR3 length: 12 residues. Trimming took 10 bases from V and 6 from J; bases not matched to a gene: 8. In DNA form, the CDR3 reads TGTGCCACGGAGGGACAGTCCTCTGAAGCTTTCTTT. Translation: CATEGQSSEAFF. Full variable domain (remainder filled in from reference TRBV2 and TRBJ1-1): EPEVTQTPSHQVTQMGQEVILRCVPISNHLYFYWYRQILGQKVEFLVSFYNNEISEKSEIFDDQFSVERPDGSNFTLKIRSTKLEDSAMYFCATEGQSSEAFFGQGTRLTVV.

CDR3 loop: CASSVGGNTIYF. The CDR3 nucleotides are TGTGCCAGCAGCGTCGGGGGAAACACCATATATTTT. The chain recombines TRBV9 with TRBJ1-3; D unclear. The CDR3 contains 12 residues. The V end lost 2 bases, the J end lost 4 bases, and 4 bases lay between the germline ends. Looked up from germline, CDR1 is SGDLS and CDR2 is YYNGEE.

This clone has just a few counts. The V call is TRBV5-6, the J call TRBJ1-1; no firm D call. This CDR3 region has 12 residues. V was cut by 2 bases and J by 6 bases, with 8 bases left in between. The germline V gene has CDR1 SGHDT and CDR2 YYEEEE. The CDR3 DNA is TGTGCCAGCAGCTTTGGCGGGGCTGAAGCTTTCTTT. This translates into CASSFGGAEAFF.

The V gene is TRBV7-2, the J gene TRBJ2-7; a weak D match, TRBD2 (6 bases). The V and J ends lost 3 bases and 0 bases respectively, with 9 bases between them. Germline V gene lookup returns CDR1 SGHTA and CDR2 FQGNSA. The CDR3 consists of 14 residues. The DNA for the CDR3 is TGTGCCAGCAGCTTGACTAGGAGCTCCTACGAGCAGTACTTC. This codes for CASSLTRSSYEQYF.

The chain links TRBV7-9 to TRBJ2-2; TRBD1 agrees at 8 bases. Looked up from germline, CDR1 is SEHNR and CDR2 is FQNEAQ (reference sequence). This CDR3 spans 15 amino acids. J lost 8 bases, V lost 3 bases, and 8 bases had no gene match. The CDR3 region is CASSFSDREVGELFF. The CDR3 DNA reads TGTGCCAGCAGCTTCTCGGACAGGGAGGTAGGGGAGCTGTTTTTT.